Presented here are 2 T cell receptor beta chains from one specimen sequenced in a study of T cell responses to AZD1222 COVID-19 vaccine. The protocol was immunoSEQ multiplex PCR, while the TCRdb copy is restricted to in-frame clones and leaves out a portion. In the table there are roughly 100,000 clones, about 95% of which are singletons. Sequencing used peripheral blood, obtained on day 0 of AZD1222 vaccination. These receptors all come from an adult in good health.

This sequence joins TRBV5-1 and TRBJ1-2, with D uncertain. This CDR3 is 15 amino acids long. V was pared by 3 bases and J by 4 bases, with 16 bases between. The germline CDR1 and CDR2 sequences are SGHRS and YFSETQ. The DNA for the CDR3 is TGCGCCAGCAGCTCCCAGGAGGGCGGGCCCTATGGCTACACCTTC. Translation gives CASSSQEGGPYGYTF.

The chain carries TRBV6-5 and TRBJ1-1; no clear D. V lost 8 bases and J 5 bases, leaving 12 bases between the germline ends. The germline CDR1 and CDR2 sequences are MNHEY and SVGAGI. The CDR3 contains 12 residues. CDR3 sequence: CASGPARTEAFF. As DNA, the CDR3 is TGTGCCAGCGGCCCCGCGCGAACTGAAGCTTTCTTT.